Below are 14 T cell receptor beta chains sequenced from a single sample in a study of neoadjuvant anti-PD-1 for oral cavity cancer. Measured with immunoSEQ multiplex PCR; TCRdb has only the in-frame clones, and not every one. The sample carries some 12,000 clones, about 60% recorded once. The sample was tumor tissue, taken before nivolumab (anti-PD-1) treatment. Receptors originate from a person between 40 and 79 years old with oral cavity squamous cell carcinoma. The donor label of this sample is uncertain.

The chain is built from TRBV5-5 and TRBJ2-5; possibly TRBD1 or TRBD2 for D (6 bases each). The V gene's germline CDR1 is SGHKS and CDR2 YYEKEE (reference sequence). The V end was cut by 6 bases, the J end by 7 bases, with 13 bases between. CDR3 length equals 12 residues. The CDR3 here is CASTGAGGTQYF. The CDR3 coding sequence is TGTGCCAGCACAGGGGCCGGGGGGACCCAGTACTTC.

The chain has TRBV7-2 and TRBJ1-1, with D possibly matching TRBD1 (6 bases). CDR3 length equals 13 residues. Per germline, CDR1 SGHTA and CDR2 FQGNSA. V dropped 4 bases and J dropped 6 bases, with 12 bases sitting between them. CDR3 coding DNA: TGTGCCAGCAGCTCCGGGTCAGGGGCTGAAGCTTTCTTT. Translating gives CASSSGSGAEAFF.

This clone was detected a few times. The chain is built from TRBV5-1 and TRBJ2-3; 11 nucleotides line up with TRBD2. V shed 1 base and J 3 bases; nucleotides not matched to a gene: 10. The CDR3 loop spans 18 amino acids. Germline-derived CDR1 and CDR2 are SGHRS and YFSETQ. The CDR3 DNA is TGCGCCAGCAGCTTGCTCTCCCTTAGCGGGAGGGGGACAGATACGCAGTATTTT. Its protein is CASSLLSLSGRGTDTQYF. Looking up the rest from reference TRBV5-1 and TRBJ2-3 gives the full variable domain: KAGVTQTPRYLIKTRGQQVTLSCSPISGHRSVSWYQQTPGQGLQFLFEYFSETQRNKGNFPGRFSGRQFSNSRSEMNVSTLELGDSALYLCASSLLSLSGRGTDTQYFGPGTRLTVL.

The rearrangement joins TRBV6-1 to TRBJ1-1; D gene unclear. V lost 6 bases, J lost 0 bases, and 2 bases lay in between. Germline CDR1 is MNHNS and CDR2 is SASEGT. This CDR3 region has 11 residues. The CDR3 sequence is CASRLNTEAFF. CDR3 nucleotide sequence: TGTGCCAGCAGGCTGAACACTGAAGCTTTCTTT.

This clone was seen a handful of times. The chain uses TRBV5-4 and TRBJ2-2; D is unresolved. Germline CDR1 and CDR2: SGHNT and YYREEE (reference sequence). Trimming left V 1 base short and J 3 bases short, with 7 bases between. This CDR3 contains 14 residues. The CDR3 DNA reads TGTGCCAGCAGCTTGTATAAGGACACCGGGGAGCTGTTTTTT. It specifies CASSLYKDTGELFF.

The chain couples TRBV6-5 to TRBJ1-2, with TRBD1 matching over 8 bases. The CDR3 length is 15 residues. The J segment lost 3 bases and the V segment lost 2 bases, leaving 5 bases of the junction unmatched. The germline V gene has CDR1 MNHEY and CDR2 SVGAGI. This chain's CDR3 is CASSYDRQGYYGYTF. As DNA, the CDR3 is TGTGCCAGCAGTTACGACCGACAGGGGTACTATGGCTACACCTTC.

V gene TRBV5-8 combines with J gene TRBJ2-7; D may be TRBD1 (5 bases). The CDR3 is made up of 15 amino acids. Trimming took 0 bases from V and 5 from J, leaving 15 bases between them. Germline V CDR1 and CDR2: SGHTS, YDEGEE. CDR3: CASSLGGHRSHEQYF. The CDR3 DNA is TGTGCCAGCAGCTTGGGCGGACATAGGAGCCACGAGCAGTACTTC. Full variable domain (remainder filled in from reference TRBV5-8 and TRBJ2-7): EAGVTQSPTHLIKTRGQQATLRCSPISGHTSVYWYQQALGLGLQFLLWYDEGEERNRGNFPPRFSGRQFPNYSSELNVNALELEDSALYLCASSLGGHRSHEQYFGPGTRLTVT.

Only one count was recorded for this clone. The rearrangement joins TRBV7-8 to TRBJ2-7; TRBD1 matches at 7 bases. The CDR3 spans 15 residues. CDR1 and CDR2 (germline): SGHVS, FQNEAQ. Losses at the gene ends were 2 bases for V and 3 bases for J; bases not matched to a gene: 7. The CDR3 spells CASSLMNSGGYEQYF. The CDR3, as DNA: TGTGCCAGCAGCTTAATGAACTCAGGGGGCTACGAGCAGTACTTC.

The CDR3 spells CASSYPGTNQPQHF. The CDR3 region has the DNA TGTGCCAGCAGTTACCCAGGGACCAATCAGCCCCAGCATTTT. The rearrangement joins TRBV6-5 to TRBJ1-5; D might be TRBD1 (5 bases). CDR1 MNHEY and CDR2 SVGAGI come from the germline V gene. This CDR3 is built from 14 residues. Trimming stripped 2 bases from V and 3 bases from J, with 8 bases between.

There are a few counts of this clone. The V call is TRBV9, the J call TRBJ2-3; tentatively, D is TRBD1 or TRBD2 (6 bases each). Germline V gene data show CDR1 as SGDLS and CDR2 as YYNGEE. The CDR3 runs to 15 residues. Trimming stripped 3 bases from V and 4 bases from J, with 15 bases between. The CDR3 DNA reads TGTGCCAGCAGCGACCCCGGGGGCTCGGCAGATACGCAGTATTTT. Residues: CASSDPGGSADTQYF.

The chain links TRBV7-3 to TRBJ1-6, with D tentatively TRBD1 (6 bases). Trimming removed 3 bases at V and 4 bases at J, with 13 bases between. Germline CDR1 is SGHTA and CDR2 is FQGTGA. CDR3 length: 16 amino acids. The CDR3 bases are TGTGCCAGCAGCTTCCCGGGACACGCGTATAATTCACCCCTCCACTTT. Translating it yields CASSFPGHAYNSPLHF.

The chain links TRBV5-1 to TRBJ2-5; D perhaps matches TRBD1 (6 bases). The V and J ends lost 4 bases and 1 base respectively, with 14 bases between them. The CDR3 has 15 residues. Germline V lookup: CDR1 SGHRS, CDR2 YFSETQ. The CDR3 DNA sequence: TGCGCCAGCAGCCGCGGGCAGGGGCTCCAAGAGACCCAGTACTTC. Amino acids: CASSRGQGLQETQYF.

This clone was counted only a few times. This chain joins TRBV11-2 and TRBJ1-2, with 7 bases matching TRBD1. CDR3 length: 15 amino acids. Trimming cost V 8 bases and J 7 bases; bases outside gene matches: 16. Per germline, CDR1 SGHAT and CDR2 FQNNGV. Written as DNA, the CDR3 is TGTGCCAGCTCCTCAAGGAAGGGGGCGTGGGCTGGCTACACCTTC. This sequence encodes CASSSRKGAWAGYTF.

J is TRBJ2-7 and V is TRBV2, with TRBD2 as a possible D gene (6 bases). The CDR3 runs 13 residues. Germline-derived CDR1 and CDR2 are SNHLY and FYNNEI. Trimming cost V 11 bases and J 2 bases, with 16 bases left between them. The DNA of the CDR3 is TGTGCCGGCCGTCGTACGGGAGCCTACGAGCAGTACTTC. Amino acid sequence: CAGRRTGAYEQYF.